The rows below give T cell receptor beta chains drawn from one sample of a study of T cells in Graves' hyperthyroidism and ophthalmopathy. TCRdb analysed the multiplex PCR reads with MiXCR anew, one entry per CDR3 protein. The repertoire has about 640,000 distinct CDR3 sequences, roughly 14% of them found once; the top ten carry approximately 13%. The sample was blood. The receptors stem from a woman aged 50 to 65 with Graves' ophthalmopathy. The CDR3 runs from the conserved cysteine through the conserved F or W. A D gene is named only where the DNA matches it firmly. Part of the rows lack a size; the others show once, few, many or a class for expanded clones.

abundance,j_gene,d_gene,v_gene,CDR3aa,CDR3nt
many,TRBJ1-1,.,TRBV11-1,CASSLVSAVLMNTEAFF,TGTGCCAGCAGCTTAGTCAGCGCAGTCCTGATGAACACTGAAGCTTTCTTT
many,TRBJ1-4,TRBD1,TRBV7-9,CASSSAGPDRVRDEKLFF,TGTGCCAGCAGCTCGGCTGGCCCAGACAGGGTGCGTGATGAAAAACTGTTTTTT
many,TRBJ2-7,.,TRBV12-3/TRBV12-4,CASSFPGIPSEEQYF,TGTGCCAGCAGTTTCCCGGGAATACCCTCGGAAGAGCAGTACTTC
few,TRBJ1-3,TRBD1,TRBV28,CASRGTANTIYF,TGTGCCAGCAGAGGGACAGCCAACACCATATATTTT
many,TRBJ2-3,.,TRBV28,CASSPSRAGDTQYF,TGTGCCAGCAGCCCCAGTCGGGCGGGAGATACGCAGTATTTT
few,TRBJ2-7,TRBD1,TRBV18,CASSRTRTGTAISYEQYF,TGTGCCAGCTCAAGAACGCGGACCGGGACAGCCATCTCCTACGAGCAGTACTTC
many,TRBJ2-7,TRBD2,TRBV3-1,CASSLIAGEGGEQYF,TGTGCCAGCAGCCTTATAGCGGGAGAGGGAGGCGAGCAGTACTTC
many,TRBJ2-2,TRBD2,TRBV7-9,CASINSGRWTGELFF,TGTGCCAGCATAAATAGCGGGAGATGGACCGGGGAGCTGTTTTTT
few,TRBJ2-4,.,TRBV29-1,CSVVVETAYIQYF,TGCAGCGTTGTCGTAGAGACTGCGTACATTCAGTACTTC
.,TRBJ2-7,.,TRBV27,CASSRCPYEQYF,TGTGCCAGCAGTAGATGCCCCTACGAGCAGTACTTC
many,TRBJ2-2,.,TRBV24-1,CATPSYTGELFF,TGTGCCACCCCATCATACACCGGGGAGCTGTTTTTT
many,TRBJ2-1,TRBD2,TRBV9,CASSGKTSAEQFF,TGTGCCAGCAGCGGGAAGACTAGCGCAGAGCAGTTCTTC
few,TRBJ2-7,.,TRBV19,CASSIKVRGAASYEQYF,TGTGCCAGTAGTATAAAAGTCCGTGGAGCCGCCTCCTACGAGCAGTACTTC
.,TRBJ1-5,.,TRBV28,CASRETMSNQPQHF,TGTGCCAGTCGGGAAACTATGAGCAATCAGCCCCAGCATTTT
few,TRBJ2-1,TRBD2,TRBV6-2/TRBV6-3,CASSYSKTSGRNEQFF,TGTGCCAGCAGTTACTCGAAGACTAGCGGACGCAATGAGCAGTTCTTC
many,TRBJ2-5,.,TRBV28,CASSFWSEAPRTQYF,TGTGCCAGCAGTTTTTGGTCGGAGGCCCCCAGGACCCAGTACTTC
many,TRBJ1-1,.,TRBV20-1,CSAIFVNTEAFF,TGCAGTGCTATCTTCGTGAACACTGAAGCTTTCTTT
many,TRBJ1-2,.,TRBV20-1,CSARDPVTNGYTF,TGCAGTGCTAGAGATCCAGTGACGAATGGCTACACCTTC
.,TRBJ2-1,TRBD2,TRBV19,CASSRESGRFSSSYNEQFF,TGTGCCAGTAGTCGAGAGAGCGGGAGGTTCTCTAGCTCCTACAATGAGCAGTTCTTC
few,TRBJ2-5,TRBD2,TRBV27,CASSILAGAEYQETQYF,TGTGCCAGCAGTATTCTAGCGGGAGCCGAGTACCAAGAGACCCAGTACTTC
many,TRBJ2-7,TRBD1,TRBV11-3,CASNDRAFGAYEQYF,TGTGCCAGCAACGACAGGGCGTTCGGTGCCTACGAGCAGTACTTC
few,TRBJ2-5,.,TRBV18,CASSPIGTRETQYF,TGTGCCAGCTCACCAATTGGCACTCGAGAGACCCAGTACTTC
.,TRBJ2-7,.,TRBV7-9,CASSLPGEGFGEQYF,TGTGCCAGCAGCTTACCGGGAGAAGGGTTTGGCGAGCAGTACTTC
many,TRBJ2-2,.,TRBV5-1,CASSSGQYTGELFF,TGCGCCAGCAGCTCCGGACAGTACACCGGGGAGCTGTTTTTT
many,TRBJ1-1,.,TRBV20-1,CSARDPGGPLPLNTEAFF,TGCAGTGCTAGAGATCCTGGGGGACCGCTACCTCTGAACACTGAAGCTTTCTTT
many,TRBJ1-1,.,TRBV11-2,CASSFYENTEAFF,TGTGCCAGCAGCTTTTACGAGAACACTGAAGCTTTCTTT
many,TRBJ2-1,.,TRBV20-1,CSAREGAGFGSYEQFF,TGCAGTGCTAGAGAGGGTGCAGGATTCGGTTCCTATGAGCAGTTCTTC